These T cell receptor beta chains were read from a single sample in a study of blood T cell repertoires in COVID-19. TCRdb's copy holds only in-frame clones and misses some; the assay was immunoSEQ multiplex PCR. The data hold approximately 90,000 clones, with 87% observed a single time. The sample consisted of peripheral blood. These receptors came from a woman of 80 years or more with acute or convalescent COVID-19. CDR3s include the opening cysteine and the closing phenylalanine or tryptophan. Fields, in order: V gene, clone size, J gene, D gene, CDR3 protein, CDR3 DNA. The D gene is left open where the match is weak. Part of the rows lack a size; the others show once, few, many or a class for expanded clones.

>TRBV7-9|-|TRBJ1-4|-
CASSLGGINEKLFF
TGTGCCAGCAGCTTAGGAGGGATCAATGAAAAACTGTTTTTT
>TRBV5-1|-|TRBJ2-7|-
CASSLVAVSYEQYF
TGCGCCAGCAGCTTGGTAGCGGTGTCCTACGAGCAGTACTTC
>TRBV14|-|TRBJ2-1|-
CASSQETYNEQFF
TGTGCCAGCAGCCAAGAAACTTACAATGAGCAGTTCTTC
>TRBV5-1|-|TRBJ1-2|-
CASTSRRGAYGYTF
TGCGCCAGCACTTCTCGCAGGGGAGCCTATGGCTACACCTTC
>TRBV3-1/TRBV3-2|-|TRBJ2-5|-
CASSPRGSGQETQYF
TGTGCCAGCAGCCCCCGTGGTAGCGGCCAAGAGACCCAGTACTTC
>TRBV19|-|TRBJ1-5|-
CASSAPTVSGNQPQHF
TGTGCCAGTAGTGCCCCCACGGTCAGCGGCAATCAGCCCCAGCATTTT
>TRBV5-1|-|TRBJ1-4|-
CASSAEANEKLFF
TGCGCCAGCAGCGCGGAAGCTAATGAAAAACTGTTTTTT
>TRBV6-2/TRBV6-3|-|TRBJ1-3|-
CASSQQGSSGNTIYF
TGTGCCAGCAGTCAACAGGGCAGCTCTGGAAACACCATATATTTT
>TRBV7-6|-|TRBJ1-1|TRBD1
CASSPGGQGRVGTEAFF
TGTGCCAGCAGCCCCGGCGGACAGGGGAGGGTGGGCACTGAAGCTTTCTTT
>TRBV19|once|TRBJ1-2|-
CASTLLGGRSGYTF
TGTGCCAGTACCCTACTGGGGGGACGAAGCGGCTACACCTTC
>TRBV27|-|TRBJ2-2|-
CASLRGGTTGELFF
TGTGCCAGCCTGCGAGGGGGAACCACCGGGGAGCTGTTTTTT
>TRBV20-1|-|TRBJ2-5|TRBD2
CSASGTSEGKTQYF
TGCAGTGCTAGTGGGACTAGCGAGGGAAAGACCCAGTACTTC
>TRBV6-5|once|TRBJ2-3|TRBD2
CASSLSGGTDTQYF
TGTGCCAGCAGCCTTAGCGGGGGCACAGATACGCAGTATTTT
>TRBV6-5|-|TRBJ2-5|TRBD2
CASSFSGNQETQYF
TGTGCCAGCAGTTTCAGCGGGAACCAAGAGACCCAGTACTTC
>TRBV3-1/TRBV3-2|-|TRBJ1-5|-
CASSQARGSNQPQHF
TGTGCCAGCAGCCAAGCGCGGGGCAGCAATCAGCCCCAGCATTTT
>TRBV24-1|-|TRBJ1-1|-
CATSEIGGDTEAFF
TGTGCCACCAGTGAGATAGGGGGGGACACTGAAGCTTTCTTT
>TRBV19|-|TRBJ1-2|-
CASSRTEGYYGYTF
TGTGCCAGTAGCCGGACAGAGGGATACTATGGCTACACCTTC
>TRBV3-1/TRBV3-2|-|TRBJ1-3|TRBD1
CASSSGTGGSGNTIYF
TGTGCCAGCAGCTCCGGGACAGGTGGCTCTGGAAACACCATATATTTT
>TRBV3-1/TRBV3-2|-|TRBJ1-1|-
CASSQVPGHNTEAFF
TGTGCCAGCAGCCAAGTCCCGGGACACAACACTGAAGCTTTCTTT
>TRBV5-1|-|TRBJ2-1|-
CASSPTGIYNEQFF
TGCGCCAGCAGCCCCACGGGAATTTACAATGAGCAGTTCTTC
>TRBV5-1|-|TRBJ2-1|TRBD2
CASSSPGTSGRPEYNEQFF
TGCGCCAGCAGCTCCCCCGGGACTAGCGGGAGGCCTGAGTACAATGAGCAGTTCTTC
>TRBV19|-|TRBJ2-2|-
CASSPGSVLVGELFF
TGTGCCAGTAGTCCAGGATCGGTGTTGGTCGGGGAGCTGTTTTTT
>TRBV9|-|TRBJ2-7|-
CASSVSGESYEQYF
TGTGCCAGCAGCGTATCCGGGGAGTCCTACGAGCAGTACTTC
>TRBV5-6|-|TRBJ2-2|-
CASSSRTLITGELFF
TGTGCCAGCAGCTCGCGGACACTTATCACCGGGGAGCTGTTTTTT
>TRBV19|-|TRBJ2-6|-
CASSPGGAMGANVLTF
TGTGCCAGTAGCCCCGGCGGGGCCATGGGGGCCAACGTCCTGACTTTC
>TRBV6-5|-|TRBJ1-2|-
CASSPEGNYGYTF
TGTGCCAGCAGTCCTGAGGGTAACTATGGCTACACCTTC
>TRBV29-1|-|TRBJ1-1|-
CSVVTGPTEAFF
TGCAGCGTTGTCACAGGTCCCACCGAAGCTTTCTTT
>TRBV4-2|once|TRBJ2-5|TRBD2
CASSQDLGRGGAETQYF
TGTGCCAGCAGCCAAGATCTAGGGCGGGGGGGCGCTGAGACCCAGTACTTC
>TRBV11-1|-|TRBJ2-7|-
CASGATYEQYF
TGTGCCAGCGGGGCCACCTACGAGCAGTACTTC
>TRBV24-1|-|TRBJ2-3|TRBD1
CATSDGTGDTQYF
TGTGCCACCAGTGACGGGACAGGCGATACGCAGTATTTT
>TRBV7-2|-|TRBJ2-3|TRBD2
CASSLAGTSGGDTQYF
TGTGCCAGCAGCTTAGCAGGGACTAGCGGGGGAGATACGCAGTATTTT
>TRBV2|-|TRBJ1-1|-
CASRADMNTEAFF
TGTGCCAGCAGGGCAGACATGAACACTGAAGCTTTCTTT
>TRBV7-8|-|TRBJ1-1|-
CASSPSGAANTEAFF
TGTGCCAGCAGCCCCAGTGGGGCAGCGAACACTGAAGCTTTCTTT
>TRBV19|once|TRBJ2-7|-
CASSIVPGSYEQYF
TGTGCCAGTAGTATAGTGCCAGGATCCTACGAGCAGTACTTC
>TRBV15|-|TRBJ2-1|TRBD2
CATSRDLAGGPNEQFF
TGTGCCACCAGCAGAGATCTAGCGGGAGGGCCGAATGAGCAGTTCTTC
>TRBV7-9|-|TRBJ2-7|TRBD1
CASDRGLGEQYF
TGTGCCAGCGACAGGGGGCTTGGAGAGCAGTACTTC
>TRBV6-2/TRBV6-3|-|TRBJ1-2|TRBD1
CASSGTANNYGYTF
TGTGCCAGCAGTGGGACAGCCAATAACTATGGCTACACCTTC
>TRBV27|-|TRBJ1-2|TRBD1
CASSFGAFPGTGNYGYTF
TGTGCCAGCAGTTTCGGTGCTTTCCCCGGGACAGGGAACTATGGCTACACCTTC
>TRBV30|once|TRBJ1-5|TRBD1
CAWGDSINQPQHF
TGTGCCTGGGGGGACAGCATCAATCAGCCCCAGCATTTT